The 15 T cell receptor beta chains reported below all come from one sample, sequenced in a study of shared clonotypes between healthy human individuals. CD45RO negativity and positive selection for CCR7 defined naive CD8 cells, a population that excluded terminally differentiated effector memory CD45RA+ cells. Measured with immunoSEQ multiplex PCR; TCRdb has only the in-frame clones, and not every one. This sample carries hundreds of thousands of clones, around 96% of them seen once, and the ten largest clones take around 0.1%. The sample consisted of naive CD8+ T cells sorted from blood. The receptor source for this set is a woman in her 30s in good health.

V usage is TRBV5-1 and J usage is TRBJ2-7; 15 positions match TRBD2. Germline CDR1 and CDR2: SGHRS and YFSETQ. This CDR3 spans 16 amino acids. Trimming removed 3 bases from V and 5 bases from J; junction bases left unmatched: 6. CDR3 sequence reads: CASSSGLAGGLDEQYF. In nucleotides, the CDR3 is TGCGCCAGCAGCTCGGGACTAGCGGGAGGATTGGACGAGCAGTACTTC.

J is TRBJ2-1 and V is TRBV27; 15 bases align to TRBD2. J gave up 4 bases and V 2 bases, and 3 bases lay outside the gene matches. Germline V CDR1 and CDR2: MNHEY, SMNVEV (reference sequence). The CDR3 is 17 amino acids. The CDR3 protein is CASSLGTSGGIYNEQFF. CDR3 DNA sequence: TGTGCCAGCAGTTTAGGGACTAGCGGGGGGATTTACAATGAGCAGTTCTTC.

V usage is TRBV6-6 and J usage is TRBJ2-3, with 8 bases lining up with TRBD2. Trimming took 2 bases from V and 4 from J; bases not matched to a gene: 2. CDR3 length equals 14 residues. Germline lookup yields CDR1 MNHNY and CDR2 SVGAGI (reference sequence). CDR3 in DNA: TGTGCCAGCAGTTACCGGACTAGCTCAGATACGCAGTATTTT. Translating it yields CASSYRTSSDTQYF.

The rearrangement uses TRBV15 and TRBJ1-2; possible D gene TRBD1, 5 bases. Germline values: CDR1 LNHNV, CDR2 YYDKDF (reference sequence). The CDR3 is 16 amino acids. With 0 bases removed from V and 7 bases from J, the gap between germline ends came to 18 bases. The CDR3 sequence: CATSRDEQPGSGGYTF. The CDR3 DNA reads TGTGCCACCAGCAGAGACGAACAGCCAGGGTCGGGTGGCTACACCTTC. Filled out from reference TRBV15 and TRBJ1-2, the complete variable domain reads DAMVIQNPRYQVTQFGKPVTLSCSQTLNHNVMYWYQQKSSQAPKLLFHYYDKDFNNEADTPDNFQSRRPNTSFCFLDIRSPGLGDTAMYLCATSRDEQPGSGGYTFGSGTRLTVV.

The chain combines TRBV2 with TRBJ2-5; no firm D call. The V end lost 0 bases, the J end lost 11 bases, and 19 bases lay between the germline ends. This CDR3 has 15 residues. Germline loops: CDR1 SNHLY, CDR2 FYNNEI. DNA of the CDR3: TGTGCCAGCAGTGAAGCGGGTTGGGCCGGAGCGAAGCAGTACTTC. Translation gives CASSEAGWAGAKQYF.

This chain links TRBV10-2 with TRBJ2-7; D gene unclear. This CDR3 is 11 amino acids long. The V end lost 3 bases, the J end lost 7 bases, and 7 bases lay between the germline ends. Germline CDR1 WSHSY, CDR2 SAAADI. This CDR3 reads CASSEGWEQYF. In DNA, the CDR3 is TGCGCCAGCAGTGAAGGTTGGGAGCAGTACTTC.

As concerns this clone: Other DNA sequences in the same sample also yield this CDR3. This chain connects TRBV5-1 to TRBJ2-5, with 9 positions matching TRBD1. Germline-derived CDR1 and CDR2 are SGHRS and YFSETQ. V lost 4 bases to trimming and J lost 5 bases; unmatched junction nucleotides: 9. CDR3 length: 15 amino acids. In nucleotides, the CDR3 is TGCGCCAGCAGCCTAATGGGACAGGGTCTGGAGACCCAGTACTTC. This gives the protein CASSLMGQGLETQYF.

The rearrangement uses TRBV28 and TRBJ2-5; 8 nucleotides line up with TRBD1. Germline V lookup: CDR1 MDHEN, CDR2 SYDVKM. The length of the CDR3 is 15 residues. V dropped 3 bases and J dropped 5; count of bases not matched to a gene: 8. The CDR3 loop is CASSLSQGAVETQYF. CDR3 bases: TGTGCCAGCAGTTTGAGCCAGGGGGCCGTGGAGACCCAGTACTTC. The complete variable domain, with remaining parts taken from reference TRBV28 and TRBJ2-5, reads DVKVTQSSRYLVKRTGEKVFLECVQDMDHENMFWYRQDPGLGLRLIYFSYDVKMKEKGDIPEGYSVSREKKERFSLILESASTNQTSMYLCASSLSQGAVETQYFGPGTRLLVL.

The rearrangement uses TRBV27 and TRBJ2-1; no clear D. V was cut by 5 bases and J by 10 bases, with 27 bases left in between. Per the germline V gene, CDR1 is MNHEY and CDR2 is SMNVEV (reference sequence). CDR3 length: 17 residues. In DNA form, the CDR3 reads TGTGCCAGCAGTCACCTAATCTACTCTGCCTCCTCCGGGGAGCAGTTCTTC. It is translated as CASSHLIYSASSGEQFF.

J is TRBJ1-3 and V is TRBV2; TRBD1 might be the D (5 bases). Deletions cut 9 bases from V and 0 bases from J, with 12 bases between. Germline V lookup: CDR1 SNHLY, CDR2 FYNNEI. This CDR3 contains 14 residues. The CDR3 sequence: CASGGGSSGNTIYF. CDR3 sequence (DNA): TGTGCCAGTGGGGGTGGAAGCTCTGGAAACACCATATATTTT.

The V call is TRBV7-8, the J call TRBJ2-3, with D possibly matching TRBD2 (6 bases). Germline V gives CDR1 SGHVS, CDR2 FQNEAQ. Trimming stripped 5 bases from V and 0 bases from J, with 15 bases between. CDR3 length: 16 amino acids. The CDR3 loop is CASSRVLGTSTDTQYF. DNA for the CDR3: TGTGCCAGCAGCCGTGTGCTAGGGACTAGCACAGATACGCAGTATTTT.

The chain is built from TRBV5-7 and TRBJ1-3, with 8 positions matching TRBD1. TRBV5-7 is flagged as an ORF with uncertain function. The trim removed 9 bases at V and 1 base at J, leaving 9 bases unmatched. CDR3 length equals 15 residues. In nucleotides, the CDR3 is TGTGCCAAATCGGCAGGGGGCATTTCTGGAAACACCATATATTTT. Its translation: CAKSAGGISGNTIYF.

The rearrangement uses TRBV28 and TRBJ2-7; D possibly corresponds to TRBD2 (5 bases). Deletions cut 1 base from V and 5 bases from J, with 12 bases between. Germline V gene lookup returns CDR1 MDHEN and CDR2 SYDVKM. The CDR3 is 14 amino acids. CDR3 residues: CASSLYGNAHEQYF. CDR3 nucleotides: TGTGCCAGCAGTTTATACGGGAACGCCCACGAGCAGTACTTC.

In nucleotides, the CDR3 is TGTGCCGGTCCGGAGGCACAGGGGGCCTACGAGCAGTACTTC. It is translated as CAGPEAQGAYEQYF. The chain couples TRBV27 to TRBJ2-7; 8 nucleotides line up with TRBD1. CDR3 size: 14 residues. V shed 11 bases, J shed 2 bases, and the junction held 11 bases outside the gene matches. Germline lookup yields CDR1 MNHEY and CDR2 SMNVEV (reference sequence).

The J gene is TRBJ2-1, the V gene TRBV6-5, with a possible D match to TRBD1 (6 bases). Germline values: CDR1 MNHEY, CDR2 SVGAGI. CDR3 length equals 14 residues. V lost 2 bases and J lost 7, with 12 bases in between. In nucleotides, the CDR3 is TGTGCCAGCAGTTACCTCGCGACAGGTAATGAGCAGTTCTTC. Its translation: CASSYLATGNEQFF.